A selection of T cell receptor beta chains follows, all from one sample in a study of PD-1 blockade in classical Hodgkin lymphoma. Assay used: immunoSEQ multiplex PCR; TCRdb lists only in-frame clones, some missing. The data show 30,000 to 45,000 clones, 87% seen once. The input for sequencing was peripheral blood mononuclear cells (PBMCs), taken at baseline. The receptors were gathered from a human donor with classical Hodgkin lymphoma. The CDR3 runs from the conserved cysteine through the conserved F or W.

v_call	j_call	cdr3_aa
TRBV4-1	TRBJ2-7	CASSQPTGTGSYEQYF
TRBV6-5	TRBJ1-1	CASSPLSTGPEAFF
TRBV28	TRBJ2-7	CASSRTGTATYEQYF
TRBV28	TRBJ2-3	CASSLASGGTDTQYF
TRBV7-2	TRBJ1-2	CASSLDRDRNYGYTF
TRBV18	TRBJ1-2	CASSPGGAYGYTF
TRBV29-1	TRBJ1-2	CSVVGHIANYGYTF
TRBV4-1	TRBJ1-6	CASSRGQDSYNSPLHF
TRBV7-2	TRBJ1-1	CASSRRPRTGGSEAFF
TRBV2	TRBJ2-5	CASRVTRGGRGRDQETQYF
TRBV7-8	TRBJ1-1	CASKGSGDRVDVNTEAFF
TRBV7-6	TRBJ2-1	CASSLLGGGADEQFF
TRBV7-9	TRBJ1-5	CASSLSYGTNSNQPQHF
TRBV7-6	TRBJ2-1	CASSPGGNHNEQFF
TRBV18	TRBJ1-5	CASSPGQDQPQHF
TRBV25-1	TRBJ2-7	CASSVTDPLATYEQYF
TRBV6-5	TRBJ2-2	CASSYRGLSSRELFF
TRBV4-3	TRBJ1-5	CASSQDPRGRRNQPQHF
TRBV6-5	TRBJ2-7	CASSLRNYEQYF
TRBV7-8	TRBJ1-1	CASSSGGRTEAFF
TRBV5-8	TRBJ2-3	CASSSSDGTDTQYF
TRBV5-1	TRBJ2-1	CASSTSGGKDNEQFF
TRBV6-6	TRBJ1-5	CASSYLKKVGNQPQHF
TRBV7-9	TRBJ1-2	CASSLLTGDNYGYTF
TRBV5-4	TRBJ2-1	CASSLREGLIEQFF
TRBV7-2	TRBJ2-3	CASRTGLLDTQYF
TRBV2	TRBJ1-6	CASSEFLGSSPLHF
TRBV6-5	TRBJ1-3	CASSWNRGRDGNTIYF
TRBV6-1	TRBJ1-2	CASRDRHSTDYGYTF
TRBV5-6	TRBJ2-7	CASSLWAGNYEQYF
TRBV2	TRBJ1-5	CASSSEGRAYNQPQHF
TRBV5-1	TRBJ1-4	CASSPTGQGREKLLF
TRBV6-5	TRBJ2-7	CASSRMTSDEQYF
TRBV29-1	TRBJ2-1	CSVGGGVTYNEQFF
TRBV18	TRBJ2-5	CASSLRDQETQYF
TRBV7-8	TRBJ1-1	CASTQSLRGEAFF
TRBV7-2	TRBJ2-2	CASSSSPGTGGGELFF
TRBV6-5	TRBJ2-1	CASSYSPSGRSEQFF
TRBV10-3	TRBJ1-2	CAISGAGRDGYTF
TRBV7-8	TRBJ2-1	CASSYPPPGTSGAGFNEQFF